The 24 T cell receptor beta chains given below trace back to one sample, sequenced in a study of OX40 agonist ivuxolimab in advanced cancers. The protocol was immunoSEQ multiplex PCR, while the TCRdb copy is restricted to in-frame clones and leaves out a portion. The profile shows 85,000 to 130,000 clones, over 75% of them singletons. Here the sequenced sample was CD4+ or CD8+ T cells sorted from blood, taken in a trial of the OX40 agonist ivuxolimab. The receptor source for this set is an adult with an advanced solid tumor such as melanoma, head and neck, liver or kidney cancer.

CDR3 region: CASSRTLNQPQHF. CDR3 DNA sequence: TGTGCCAGCAGTAGGACACTCAATCAGCCCCAGCATTTT. The rearrangement links TRBV28 to TRBJ1-5; D might be TRBD1 (5 bases). The length of the CDR3 is 13 residues. Trimming shortened V by 5 bases and J by 3 bases, and 8 bases separated the two germline ends. Per the germline V gene, CDR1 is MDHEN and CDR2 is SYDVKM.

The rearrangement uses TRBV2 and TRBJ2-2; D is possibly TRBD2 (5 bases). CDR1 SNHLY and CDR2 FYNNEI come from the germline V gene. The CDR3 extends over 12 amino acids. V lost 5 bases and J lost 12, with 13 bases in between. The CDR3 bases are TGTGCCAGCAGTTGGGGAGAGCGTAAGCTGTTTTTT. It codes for CASSWGERKLFF. The entire variable domain, with the rest obtained from reference TRBV2 and TRBJ2-2, is as follows: EPEVTQTPSHQVTQMGQEVILRCVPISNHLYFYWYRQILGQKVEFLVSFYNNEISEKSEIFDDQFSVERPDGSNFTLKIRSTKLEDSAMYFCASSWGERKLFFGEGSRLTVL.

The chain uses TRBV11-2 and TRBJ2-7, with D tentatively TRBD1 or TRBD2 (5 bases each). The CDR3 consists of 12 residues. In germline, CDR1 is SGHAT, CDR2 FQNNGV. Trimming cost V 5 bases and J 6 bases, with 11 bases left between them. This CDR3 is CASSPGLGEQYF. The CDR3 DNA reads as TGTGCCAGCAGCCCGGGGCTCGGCGAGCAGTACTTC.

The chain has TRBV4-1 and TRBJ2-3, with 7 bases aligning to TRBD1. The V segment lost 0 bases and the J segment 5 bases; nucleotides outside the gene matches: 8. This CDR3 has 16 amino acids. Germline loops: CDR1 MGHRA, CDR2 YSYEKL. The CDR3 sequence: CASSQEPRGNGDTQYF. As DNA, the CDR3 is TGCGCCAGCAGCCAAGAGCCCAGGGGGAATGGAGATACGCAGTATTTT.

To note about this clone: This specimen includes other DNA sequences encoding the same CDR3. The CDR3 sequence: CASSFTDTQYF. The CDR3 DNA sequence: TGTGCCAGCAGCTTTACAGATACGCAGTATTTT. This chain links TRBV7-9 with TRBJ2-3; D call uncertain. The CDR3 covers 11 residues. With 3 bases removed from V and 3 bases from J, the gap between germline ends came to 1 base. Germline CDR1 SEHNR, CDR2 FQNEAQ (reference sequence).

The chain is built from TRBV9 and TRBJ2-5; 9 bases fit TRBD2. The CDR3 is 14 amino acids. Germline V gives CDR1 SGDLS, CDR2 YYNGEE. With V trimmed by 2 bases and J by 4 bases, 3 bases remained unmatched. Here the CDR3 DNA reads TGTGCCAGCAGCGTGACGACTAGCGGAGAGACCCAGTACTTC. It translates to CASSVTTSGETQYF.

The V gene is TRBV27, the J gene TRBJ2-3; D is unresolved. V lost 6 bases, J lost 6 bases, and 10 bases lay in between. CDR1 and CDR2 from the germline V gene are MNHEY and SMNVEV (reference sequence). The CDR3 has 12 residues. Here the CDR3 reads CASRERADTQYF. In nucleotides, the CDR3 is TGTGCCAGCAGGGAAAGGGCTGATACGCAGTATTTT.

The chain couples TRBV9 to TRBJ1-5; D call uncertain. This CDR3 is 14 amino acids long. CDR1 and CDR2 from the germline V gene are SGDLS and YYNGEE. V lost 3 bases, J lost 11 bases, and 18 bases lay in between. Here the CDR3 reads CASSDTPSGKAQHF. CDR3 nucleotides: TGTGCCAGCAGCGATACACCTTCTGGGAAGGCCCAGCATTTT.

The chain combines TRBV10-3 with TRBJ1-1; unclear D gene. V was shortened by 4 bases and J by 0 bases, with 12 bases between the two germline ends. From germline, CDR1 is ENHRY and CDR2 SYGVKD. This CDR3 has 15 residues. CDR3 amino acids: CAISASGSMNTEAFF. CDR3 DNA sequence: TGTGCCATCAGTGCCTCAGGTAGCATGAACACTGAAGCTTTCTTT.

This sequence joins TRBV9 and TRBJ1-1, with D uncertain. Trimming pared 4 bases from V and 4 bases from J, leaving 14 bases between. This CDR3 spans 14 amino acids. The germline V gene has CDR1 SGDLS and CDR2 YYNGEE. As DNA, the CDR3 is TGTGCCAGCAGCCTTAGTGGAGCAGGCACTGAAGCTTTCTTT. The encoded protein is CASSLSGAGTEAFF. Using reference TRBV9 and TRBJ1-1 for the parts outside the CDR3, the full variable domain is DSGVTQTPKHLITATGQRVTLRCSPRSGDLSVYWYQQSLDQGLQFLIQYYNGEERAKGNILERFSAQQFPDLHSELNLSSLELGDSALYFCASSLSGAGTEAFFGQGTRLTVV.

V gene TRBV18 combines with J gene TRBJ2-3, with a possible D match to TRBD2 (6 bases). Germline lookup yields CDR1 KGHSH and CDR2 LQKENI. Trimming removed 3 bases from V and 4 bases from J, with 17 bases in between. The CDR3 contains 16 residues. The CDR3 sequence is CASSPVGRGSADTQYF. The CDR3 coding sequence is TGTGCCAGCTCACCCGTCGGGCGGGGTTCGGCAGATACGCAGTATTTT.

This clone was counted only a few times. The gene calls are TRBV28 and TRBJ2-2; the D call may be TRBD1 or TRBD2 (7 bases each). Germline CDR1 is MDHEN and CDR2 is SYDVKM. V lost 8 bases and J 1 base, leaving 14 bases between the germline ends. The CDR3 is made up of 15 amino acids. This CDR3 reads CASLGGDRNTGELFF. The CDR3 DNA sequence: TGTGCCAGCCTTGGGGGGGACAGGAACACCGGGGAGCTGTTTTTT.

The chain uses TRBV7-2 and TRBJ2-5; 7 positions match TRBD1. In germline, CDR1 is SGHTA, CDR2 FQGNSA. After removal of 2 bases from V and 4 bases from J, the junction contained 19 bases not matched to a gene. The length of the CDR3 is 19 residues. This CDR3 is CASSLTPNPTGTASETQYF. CDR3 DNA: TGTGCCAGCAGCTTAACTCCCAACCCCACCGGGACAGCCTCAGAGACCCAGTACTTC.

The chain employs TRBV5-5 and TRBJ1-1; D is undetermined. With 3 bases removed from V and 1 base from J, the gap between germline ends came to 10 bases. CDR1 and CDR2 from the germline V gene are SGHKS and YYEKEE (reference sequence). This CDR3 has 14 amino acids. The CDR3 here is CASSSRPGNTEAFF. CDR3 DNA: TGTGCCAGCAGCTCCCGTCCTGGGAACACTGAAGCTTTCTTT.

The chain combines TRBV5-1 with TRBJ2-3; 7 bases are shared with TRBD1. Germline lookup yields CDR1 SGHRS and CDR2 YFSETQ. The CDR3 extends over 15 amino acids. With 0 bases clipped from V and 1 base from J, the junction kept 2 bases outside the gene matches. CDR3: CASSLGQGGTDTQYF. The DNA for the CDR3 is TGCGCCAGCAGCTTGGGACAGGGTGGCACAGATACGCAGTATTTT. Drawing the rest from reference TRBV5-1 and TRBJ2-3, the complete variable domain is KAGVTQTPRYLIKTRGQQVTLSCSPISGHRSVSWYQQTPGQGLQFLFEYFSETQRNKGNFPGRFSGRQFSNSRSEMNVSTLELGDSALYLCASSLGQGGTDTQYFGPGTRLTVL.

This clone showed up just once. Written as DNA, the CDR3 is TGTGCCAGCAGTTTAGGACGGGGGGTAGGCACCGGGGAGCTGTTTTTT. It specifies CASSLGRGVGTGELFF. The chain carries TRBV6-5 and TRBJ2-2; TRBD2 matches at 7 bases. The CDR3 runs to 16 residues. Germline assignment: CDR1 MNHEY and CDR2 SVGAGI. The ends lost 4 bases at V and 4 bases at J; junction bases unmatched: 9.

This rearrangement joins TRBV5-3 to TRBJ1-2; a possible D gene is TRBD1 (5 bases). TRBV5-3 is designated an ORF whose function remains uncertain. V was clipped by 4 bases and J by 1 base, with 11 bases between them. The CDR3 sequence is 14 residues long. The chain's CDR3 is CARSNHRINYGYTF. DNA for the CDR3: TGTGCCAGAAGCAACCACAGGATTAACTATGGCTACACCTTC.

The chain uses TRBV27 and TRBJ1-4; 7 bases fit TRBD1. Germline V CDR1 and CDR2: MNHEY, SMNVEV (reference sequence). This CDR3 contains 14 residues. Trimming cost V 2 bases and J 5 bases; bases outside gene matches: 2. CDR3 protein: CASSLRDSNEKLFF. Here the CDR3 DNA reads TGTGCCAGCAGTTTAAGGGACAGCAATGAAAAACTGTTTTTT.

This sequence joins TRBV18 and TRBJ1-5; no definite D call. The CDR3 sequence is 15 residues long. Germline lookup yields CDR1 KGHSH and CDR2 LQKENI. Deletions cut 5 bases from V and 4 bases from J, with 15 bases between. The CDR3 here is CASSERAGGNQPQHF. The CDR3 bases are TGTGCCAGCTCAGAACGAGCCGGTGGGAATCAGCCCCAGCATTTT. The full variable domain, in which reference TRBV18 and TRBJ1-5 provide the parts outside the CDR3, is NAGVMQNPRHLVRRRGQEARLRCSPMKGHSHVYWYRQLPEEGLKFMVYLQKENIIDESGMPKERFSAEFPKEGPSILRIQQVVRGDSAAYFCASSERAGGNQPQHFGDGTRLSIL.

V is TRBV9 and J is TRBJ1-4; TRBD1 might be the D (6 bases). This CDR3 is 14 amino acids long. Trimming stripped 2 bases from V and 7 bases from J, with 12 bases between. Germline lookup yields CDR1 SGDLS and CDR2 YYNGEE. CDR3 amino acids: CASSVGRGFEKLFF. DNA for the CDR3: TGTGCCAGCAGCGTGGGCAGGGGTTTTGAAAAACTGTTTTTT.

The chain is built from TRBV6-1 and TRBJ1-4, with D unclear. Trimming stripped 2 bases from V and 3 bases from J, with 10 bases between. CDR3 length equals 15 residues. The V gene's germline CDR1 is MNHNS and CDR2 SASEGT. Here the CDR3 reads CASSERGRANEKLFF. In nucleotides, the CDR3 is TGTGCCAGCAGTGAAAGAGGGCGGGCTAATGAAAAACTGTTTTTT.

The chain carries TRBV19 and TRBJ1-1; 8 nucleotides match TRBD1. Trimming cost V 2 bases and J 1 base; bases outside gene matches: 3. The germline gives CDR1 LNHDA, CDR2 SQIVND (reference sequence). The CDR3 sequence is 15 residues long. Here the CDR3 DNA reads TGTGCCAGTAGTATACAGGGGGCCGGGAACACTGAAGCTTTCTTT. It is translated as CASSIQGAGNTEAFF.

The V gene is TRBV27, the J gene TRBJ2-3; 10 positions match TRBD1. This CDR3 has 12 amino acids. The V gene end was trimmed by 6 bases and the J gene end by 15 bases; junction bases not matched to a gene: 9. Looked up from germline, CDR1 is MNHEY and CDR2 is SMNVEV (reference sequence). The CDR3 DNA reads TGTGCCAGCAGCCGCGGGACAGGGGCGTGCTATTTT. Its protein product is CASSRGTGACYF.

V usage is TRBV18 and J usage is TRBJ2-3, with a possible D match to TRBD2 (6 bases). Germline CDR1 and CDR2: KGHSH and LQKENI. CDR3 length equals 17 residues. The germline V and J ends were trimmed by 0 bases and 0 bases, with 13 bases remaining between them. The CDR3 DNA reads as TGTGCCAGCTCACCACCGAGTCTAGCGAAGAGCACAGATACGCAGTATTTT. The encoded protein is CASSPPSLAKSTDTQYF.